These 28 T cell receptor beta chains share one sample of origin, sequenced in a study of control samples from healthy donors and cancer patients. Method: immunoSEQ multiplex PCR; TCRdb's copy keeps in-frame clones and lacks some. This sample has around 110,000 clones, with over 90% found just once. The sample was blood. These receptors came from a man between 25 and 39 years old in good health.

The chain employs TRBV5-1 and TRBJ2-2; 10 bases align to TRBD1. The V gene end was trimmed by 3 bases and the J gene end by 7 bases; junction bases not matched to a gene: 9. CDR1 is SGHRS and CDR2 is YFSETQ in the germline V gene. CDR3 length equals 16 residues. CDR3 protein: CASSWTRDRGLGELFF. The CDR3 bases are TGCGCCAGCAGCTGGACCCGGGACAGGGGCCTCGGGGAGCTGTTTTTT.

The genes are TRBV19 and TRBJ1-5; D perhaps matches TRBD1 (6 bases). Germline CDR1 is LNHDA and CDR2 is SQIVND (reference sequence). There are 15 residues in the CDR3. V shed 0 bases and J shed 2 bases, with 8 bases lying between them. CDR3 sequence: CASSIDSGGNQPQHF. The CDR3 coding sequence is TGTGCCAGTAGTATAGATTCAGGGGGCAATCAGCCCCAGCATTTT.

The chain carries TRBV6-2 or TRBV6-3 and TRBJ1-1; D possibly corresponds to TRBD1 (5 bases). CDR3 length equals 15 residues. V lost 1 base and J 0 bases, leaving 9 bases between the germline ends. CDR1 is MNHEY and CDR2 is SVGEGT in the germline V gene. The CDR3 DNA reads TGTGCCAGCAGTTACTACAGGAACATGAACACTGAAGCTTTCTTT. Amino acid sequence: CASSYYRNMNTEAFF.

This clone was seen just once. V and J are TRBV5-8 and TRBJ2-7; TRBD2 matches at 8 bases. The V segment lost 5 bases and the J segment 3 bases; nucleotides outside the gene matches: 10. This CDR3 has 15 amino acids. CDR1 SGHTS and CDR2 YDEGEE come from the germline V gene. CDR3: CASSSGTRTLYEQYF. CDR3 DNA: TGTGCCAGCAGTTCCGGGACTAGAACCCTCTACGAGCAGTACTTC.

This clone was counted a few times. The chain employs TRBV7-9 and TRBJ1-1; D ambiguous. Germline lookup yields CDR1 SEHNR and CDR2 FQNEAQ (reference sequence). V was pared by 2 bases and J by 5 bases, with 15 bases between. The CDR3 is 15 residues long. The CDR3 region is CASSLTAGIETEAFF. As DNA, the CDR3 is TGTGCCAGCAGCTTAACTGCGGGCATCGAGACTGAAGCTTTCTTT.

Only one count was recorded for this clone. This chain joins TRBV10-2 and TRBJ1-6, with D unclear. Germline V lookup: CDR1 WSHSY, CDR2 SAAADI. V was trimmed by 10 bases and J by 7 bases, leaving 17 bases between them. CDR3 length: 14 residues. In DNA, the CDR3 is TGCGCCATCGGACGGGCGGAAGAGAATTCACCCCTCCACTTT. Amino acid sequence: CAIGRAEENSPLHF.

The V gene is TRBV7-9, the J gene TRBJ2-1, with TRBD1 matching over 9 bases. V shed 2 bases, J shed 7 bases, and the junction held 6 bases outside the gene matches. Germline V lookup: CDR1 SEHNR, CDR2 FQNEAQ (reference sequence). This CDR3 contains 15 residues. CDR3 sequence reads: CASSLWGQGLNEQFF. The CDR3 DNA is TGTGCCAGCAGCTTATGGGGACAGGGATTAAATGAGCAGTTCTTC.

The chain links TRBV19 to TRBJ1-1; D call uncertain. The CDR3 has 14 amino acids. The germline V gene encodes CDR1 LNHDA and CDR2 SQIVND (reference sequence). The V and J ends lost 7 bases and 5 bases respectively, with 17 bases between them. The CDR3 nucleotides read TGTGCCAGTACCCCCCTCGGGTGGGGTACTGAAGCTTTCTTT. This gives the protein CASTPLGWGTEAFF. Full variable domain (missing parts from reference TRBV19 and TRBJ1-1): DGGITQSPKYLFRKEGQNVTLSCEQNLNHDAMYWYRQDPGQGLRLIYYSQIVNDFQKGDIAEGYSVSREKKESFPLTVTSAQKNPTAFYLCASTPLGWGTEAFFGQGTRLTVV.

This rearrangement joins TRBV5-1 to TRBJ1-1; D might be TRBD1 (5 bases). The V gene lost 10 bases and the J gene lost 3 bases, with 13 bases spanning the gap. The germline V gene has CDR1 SGHRS and CDR2 YFSETQ. The CDR3 is 12 amino acids. The CDR3 region is CASLGGDTEAFF. CDR3 coding DNA: TGCGCCTCCCTTGGAGGGGACACTGAAGCTTTCTTT. The complete variable domain, with remaining parts taken from reference TRBV5-1 and TRBJ1-1, reads KAGVTQTPRYLIKTRGQQVTLSCSPISGHRSVSWYQQTPGQGLQFLFEYFSETQRNKGNFPGRFSGRQFSNSRSEMNVSTLELGDSALYLCASLGGDTEAFFGQGTRLTVV.

The CDR3 DNA is TGTGCCAGCAGTGATCTGGGTGAAGCTTTCTTT. It specifies CASSDLGEAFF. V gene TRBV2 combines with J gene TRBJ1-1; D gene ambiguous. Germline values: CDR1 SNHLY, CDR2 FYNNEI. CDR3 size: 11 residues. The V gene lost 3 bases and the J gene lost 7 bases, with 6 bases spanning the gap. Combining the CDR3 with reference TRBV2 and TRBJ1-1 gives the whole variable domain EPEVTQTPSHQVTQMGQEVILRCVPISNHLYFYWYRQILGQKVEFLVSFYNNEISEKSEIFDDQFSVERPDGSNFTLKIRSTKLEDSAMYFCASSDLGEAFFGQGTRLTVV.

The chain is built from TRBV4-2 and TRBJ2-1; TRBD1 agrees at 10 bases. CDR1 is LGHNA and CDR2 is YNFKEQ in the germline V gene. The CDR3 extends over 15 amino acids. Germline trimming cut 5 bases from V and 5 bases from J; bases unmatched to any gene: 6. CDR3 in DNA: TGTGCCAGCAGCTCTAGACAGGGGGCCAACAATGAGCAGTTCTTC. Its protein product is CASSSRQGANNEQFF.

The chain joins TRBV27 to TRBJ2-7; 11 nucleotides match TRBD2. The CDR3 loop spans 15 amino acids. Per germline, CDR1 MNHEY and CDR2 SMNVEV (reference sequence). Losses at the gene ends were 7 bases for V and 1 base for J; bases not matched to a gene: 6. CDR3 region: CASISSGGTSYEQYF. The CDR3 DNA follows: TGTGCCAGCATCTCTAGCGGGGGGACTTCCTACGAGCAGTACTTC.

DNA of the CDR3: TGTGCCAGCAGCTTAGCCGGTTGGGCGGTTAACTATGGCTACACCTTC. Encoded protein: CASSLAGWAVNYGYTF. The rearrangement uses TRBV11-2 and TRBJ1-2; D is unresolved. The V and J ends lost 1 base and 1 base respectively, with 13 bases between them. The CDR3 is 16 residues long. Germline loops: CDR1 SGHAT, CDR2 FQNNGV.

The chain carries TRBV9 and TRBJ1-3; D remains unclear. V lost 0 bases and J 8 bases, leaving 12 bases between the germline ends. The germline CDR1 and CDR2 sequences are SGDLS and YYNGEE. The CDR3 runs 14 residues. The CDR3 DNA follows: TGTGCCAGCAGCGTAGAGAAAGTGAGCGACACCATATATTTT. Residues: CASSVEKVSDTIYF.

This sequence joins TRBV7-9 and TRBJ2-7, with 8 bases aligning to TRBD2. The CDR3 runs to 13 residues. In germline, CDR1 is SEHNR, CDR2 FQNEAQ (reference sequence). Trimming cost V 7 bases and J 3 bases; bases outside gene matches: 5. The CDR3 bases are TGTGCCAGCACTCCCGGGAGGGTCTACGAGCAGTACTTC. This codes for CASTPGRVYEQYF.

This sequence joins TRBV5-6 and TRBJ1-1; 7 bases are shared with TRBD1. The CDR3 contains 14 residues. Trimming cost V 4 bases and J 5 bases; bases outside gene matches: 8. CDR1 SGHDT and CDR2 YYEEEE come from the germline V gene. CDR3 sequence: CASSHRQGRTEAFF. The DNA of the CDR3 is TGTGCCAGCAGCCATCGACAGGGACGTACTGAAGCTTTCTTT. The whole variable domain, filled in from reference TRBV5-6 and TRBJ1-1, reads DAGVTQSPTHLIKTRGQQVTLRCSPKSGHDTVSWYQQALGQGPQFIFQYYEEEERQRGNFPDRFSGHQFPNYSSELNVNALLLGDSALYLCASSHRQGRTEAFFGQGTRLTVV.

A single count supports this clone. This chain connects TRBV5-4 to TRBJ2-5, with TRBD1 matching over 9 bases. Germline V gene lookup returns CDR1 SGHNT and CDR2 YYREEE (reference sequence). The CDR3 extends over 16 amino acids. The junction had 7 bases not matched to a gene; V was cut back by 3 bases and J by 1 base. CDR3 nucleotide sequence: TGTGCCAGCAGCTCCGGGACAGGGCTTAGCCAAGAGACCCAGTACTTC. Encoded protein: CASSSGTGLSQETQYF.

This clone was recorded only once. The chain uses TRBV5-6 and TRBJ1-3; D gene unclear. The CDR3 totals 13 residues. Deletions cut 4 bases from V and 4 bases from J, with 9 bases between. The germline V gene encodes CDR1 SGHDT and CDR2 YYEEEE. CDR3 amino acids: CASSPLPGNTIYF. For the CDR3, the DNA is TGTGCCAGCAGCCCCTTACCCGGAAACACCATATATTTT.

This clone has just one count. The rearrangement links TRBV5-6 to TRBJ2-5; D is perhaps TRBD1 (6 bases). Germline CDR1 SGHDT, CDR2 YYEEEE. The CDR3 is 13 amino acids. The V end was cut by 0 bases, the J end by 5 bases, with 8 bases between. The CDR3 region is CASSLGTEETQYF. As DNA, the CDR3 is TGTGCCAGCAGCTTGGGGACAGAGGAGACCCAGTACTTC.

As DNA, the CDR3 is TGCGCCAGCAGCTTGACTCGTAGGGGGGGCTATGGCTACACCTTC. Encoded protein: CASSLTRRGGYGYTF. The chain is built from TRBV5-1 and TRBJ1-2; TRBD1 might be the D (6 bases). Germline V gene sequence: CDR1 SGHRS, CDR2 YFSETQ. V lost 1 base and J 4 bases, leaving 14 bases between the germline ends. This CDR3 spans 15 amino acids.

This clone was recorded only once. The chain links TRBV4-1 to TRBJ2-6, with 12 bases identical to TRBD1. Germline CDR1 and CDR2: MGHRA and YSYEKL. This CDR3 contains 19 residues. The J segment lost 4 bases and the V segment lost 4 bases, leaving 11 bases of the junction unmatched. The CDR3 DNA sequence: TGCGCCAGCAGCCTCGCCGGGACAGGGGGCGCGGGGGGGGCCAACGTCCTGACTTTC. This translates into CASSLAGTGGAGGANVLTF.

V gene TRBV7-9 combines with J gene TRBJ2-1; a weak D match, TRBD1 (6 bases). The V gene's germline CDR1 is SEHNR and CDR2 FQNEAQ (reference sequence). Trimming pared 3 bases from V and 5 bases from J, leaving 11 bases between. The CDR3 loop spans 14 amino acids. The CDR3 protein is CASSFEWDNNEQFF. CDR3 coding DNA: TGTGCCAGCAGCTTTGAGTGGGACAACAATGAGCAGTTCTTC.

The chain is built from TRBV4-1 and TRBJ2-7, with D maybe TRBD1 (8 bases). The CDR3 contains 15 residues. Trimming pared 1 base from V and 6 bases from J, leaving 16 bases between. Germline V lookup: CDR1 MGHRA, CDR2 YSYEKL. The CDR3 loop reads CASSQGQGRVGEQYF. The CDR3 DNA is TGCGCCAGCAGCCAAGGACAGGGGAGGGTCGGCGAGCAGTACTTC.

This sequence joins TRBV7-3 and TRBJ1-1, with no clear D. Germline lookup yields CDR1 SGHTA and CDR2 FQGTGA. The CDR3 is made up of 13 amino acids. Trimming cost V 4 bases and J 5 bases, with 11 bases left between them. The CDR3 coding sequence is TGTGCCAGCAGCTCCTTCATGGGGACTGAAGCTTTCTTT. It translates to CASSSFMGTEAFF.

This CDR3 is CASSYLPVDGGYGYTF. Here the CDR3 DNA reads TGTGCCAGCAGTTACCTCCCCGTCGACGGCGGGTATGGCTACACCTTC. The gene calls are TRBV6-5 and TRBJ1-2; D call uncertain. The germline V gene has CDR1 MNHEY and CDR2 SVGAGI. The V end lost 2 bases, the J end lost 5 bases, and 18 bases lay between the germline ends. The length of the CDR3 is 16 residues.

The chain joins TRBV27 to TRBJ1-5; D unresolved. Trimming removed 0 bases from V and 5 bases from J, with 14 bases in between. From germline, CDR1 is MNHEY and CDR2 SMNVEV (reference sequence). CDR3 size: 16 residues. CDR3 DNA sequence: TGTGCCAGCAGTTTATCAATCGGGGAGAAGGATCAGCCCCAGCATTTT. Its protein product is CASSLSIGEKDQPQHF.

This clone was seen just once. Here the CDR3 DNA reads TGCGCCAGCAGCCCTTTCGGACAGGGGGCTGGAAACACCATATATTTT. Its translation: CASSPFGQGAGNTIYF. The rearrangement uses TRBV5-1 and TRBJ1-3; 10 positions agree with TRBD1. Germline CDR1 SGHRS, CDR2 YFSETQ. V gave up 4 bases and J gave up 2 bases; unmatched junction bases: 6. CDR3 length equals 16 residues.

V and J are TRBV2 and TRBJ1-1; D is possibly TRBD1 (5 bases). The CDR3 contains 14 residues. Germline values: CDR1 SNHLY, CDR2 FYNNEI. The V end was cut by 2 bases, the J end by 4 bases, with 11 bases between. The CDR3 nucleotides are TGTGCCAGCAGTGAATCCAGGGAGGTCACTGAAGCTTTCTTT. Translation: CASSESREVTEAFF.